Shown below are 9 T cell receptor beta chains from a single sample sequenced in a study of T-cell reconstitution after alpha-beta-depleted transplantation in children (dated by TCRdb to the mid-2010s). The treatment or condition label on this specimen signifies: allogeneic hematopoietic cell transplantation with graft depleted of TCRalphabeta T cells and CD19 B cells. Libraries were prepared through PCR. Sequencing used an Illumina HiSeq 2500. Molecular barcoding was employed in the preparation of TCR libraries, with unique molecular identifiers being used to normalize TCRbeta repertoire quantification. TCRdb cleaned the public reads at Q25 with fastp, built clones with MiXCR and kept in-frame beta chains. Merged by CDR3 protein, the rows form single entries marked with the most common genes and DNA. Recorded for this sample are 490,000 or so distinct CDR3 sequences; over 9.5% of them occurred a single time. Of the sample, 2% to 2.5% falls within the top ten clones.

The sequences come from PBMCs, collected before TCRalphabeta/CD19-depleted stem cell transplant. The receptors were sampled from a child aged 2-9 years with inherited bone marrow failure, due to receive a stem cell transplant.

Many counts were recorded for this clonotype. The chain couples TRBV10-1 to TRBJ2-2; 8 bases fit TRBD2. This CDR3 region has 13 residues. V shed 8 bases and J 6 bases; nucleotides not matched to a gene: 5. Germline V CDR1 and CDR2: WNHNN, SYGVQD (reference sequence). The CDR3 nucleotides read TGCGCCAGCTCCGGGGGGGAGGCCGGGGAGCTGTTTTTT. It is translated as CASSGGEAGELFF.

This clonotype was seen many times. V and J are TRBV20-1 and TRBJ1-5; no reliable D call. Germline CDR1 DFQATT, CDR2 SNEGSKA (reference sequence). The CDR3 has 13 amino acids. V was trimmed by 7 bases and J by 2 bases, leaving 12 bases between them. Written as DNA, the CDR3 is TGCAGTGGAGGCGGGGTTGGCAATCAGCCCCAGCATTTT. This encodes CSGGGVGNQPQHF.

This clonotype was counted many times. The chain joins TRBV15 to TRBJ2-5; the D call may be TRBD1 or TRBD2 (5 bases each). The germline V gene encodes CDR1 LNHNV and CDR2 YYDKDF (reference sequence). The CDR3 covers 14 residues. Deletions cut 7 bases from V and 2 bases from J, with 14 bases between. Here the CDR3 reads CATKPGRVQETQYF. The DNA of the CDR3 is TGTGCCACCAAGCCGGGACGGGTACAAGAGACCCAGTACTTC.

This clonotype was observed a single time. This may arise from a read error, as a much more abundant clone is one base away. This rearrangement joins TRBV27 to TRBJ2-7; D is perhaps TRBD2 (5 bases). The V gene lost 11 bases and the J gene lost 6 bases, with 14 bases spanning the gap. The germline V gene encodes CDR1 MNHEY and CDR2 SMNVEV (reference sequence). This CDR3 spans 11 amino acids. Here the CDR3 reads CAGHQRGEQYF. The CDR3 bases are TGTGCCGGCCATCAACGGGGCGAGCAGTACTTC.

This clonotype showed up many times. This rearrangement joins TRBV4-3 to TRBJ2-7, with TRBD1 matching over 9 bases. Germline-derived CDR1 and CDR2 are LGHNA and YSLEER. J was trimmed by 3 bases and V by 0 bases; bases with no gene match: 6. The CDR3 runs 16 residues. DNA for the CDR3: TGCGCCAGCAGCCAAGATCGGGGGACAGGGCTCTACGAGCAGTACTTC. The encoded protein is CASSQDRGTGLYEQYF.

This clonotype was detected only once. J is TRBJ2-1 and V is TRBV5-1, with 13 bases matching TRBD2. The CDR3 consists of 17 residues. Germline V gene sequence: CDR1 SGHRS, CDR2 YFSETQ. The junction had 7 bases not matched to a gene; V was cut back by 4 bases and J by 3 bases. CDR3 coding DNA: TGCGCCAGCAGCCCGGGACTAGCGGGACCAAGCTACAATGAGCAGTTCTTC. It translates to CASSPGLAGPSYNEQFF.

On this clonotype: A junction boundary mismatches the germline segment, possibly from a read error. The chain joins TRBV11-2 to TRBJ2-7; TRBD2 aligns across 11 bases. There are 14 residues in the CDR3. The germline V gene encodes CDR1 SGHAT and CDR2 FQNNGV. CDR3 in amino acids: CASSLAGGRYEQYF. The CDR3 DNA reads TGTGCCAGCAGTTTAGCGGGAGGGCGGTACGAGCAGTACTTC.

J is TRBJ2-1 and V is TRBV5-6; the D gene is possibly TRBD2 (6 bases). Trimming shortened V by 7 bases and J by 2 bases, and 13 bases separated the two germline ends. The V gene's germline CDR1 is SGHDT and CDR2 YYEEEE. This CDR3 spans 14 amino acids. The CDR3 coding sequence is TGTGCCAGCCCCCGTGGCGGGACCTACAATGAGCAGTTCTTC. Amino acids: CASPRGGTYNEQFF.

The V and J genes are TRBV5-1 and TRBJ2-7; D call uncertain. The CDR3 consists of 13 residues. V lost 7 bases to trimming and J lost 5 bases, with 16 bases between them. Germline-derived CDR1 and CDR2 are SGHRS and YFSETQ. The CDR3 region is CASGPSRKNEQYF. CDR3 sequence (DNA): TGCGCCAGCGGGCCTTCGCGGAAGAACGAGCAGTACTTC. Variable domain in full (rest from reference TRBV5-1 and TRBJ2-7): KAGVTQTPRYLIKTRGQQVTLSCSPISGHRSVSWYQQTPGQGLQFLFEYFSETQRNKGNFPGRFSGRQFSNSRSEMNVSTLELGDSALYLCASGPSRKNEQYFGPGTRLTVT.